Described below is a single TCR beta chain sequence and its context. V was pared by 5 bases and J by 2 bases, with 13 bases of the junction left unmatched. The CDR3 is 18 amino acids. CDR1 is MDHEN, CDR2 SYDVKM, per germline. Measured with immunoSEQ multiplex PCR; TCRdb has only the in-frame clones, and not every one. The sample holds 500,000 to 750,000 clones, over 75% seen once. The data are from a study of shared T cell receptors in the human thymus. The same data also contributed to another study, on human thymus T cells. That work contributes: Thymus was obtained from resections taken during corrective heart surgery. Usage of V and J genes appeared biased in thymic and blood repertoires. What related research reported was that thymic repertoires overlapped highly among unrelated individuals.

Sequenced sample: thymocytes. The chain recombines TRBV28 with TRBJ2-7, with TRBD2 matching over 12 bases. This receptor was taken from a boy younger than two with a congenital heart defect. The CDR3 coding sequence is TGTGCCAGCAGTCCCCTTTCTAGCGGGGGGGACGAAGCCTACGAGCAGTACTTC. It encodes CASSPLSSGGDEAYEQYF.